Given below is one TCR beta chain in context. Its target is not known. Germline V CDR1 and CDR2: SQVTM, ANQGSEA. The CDR3 length is 13 residues. Trimming left V 6 bases short and J 1 base short, with 9 bases between. Then a second PCR, running roughly 7 to 12 cycles, was carried out with a sample-barcoded 5' primer and a J-beta primer mix. Each cDNA molecule was tagged by a template-switch adaptor that had 12 random nucleotides. The study obtained at least 3 million CDR3-containing paired-end reads from every sample. TCRdb reprocessed the 5' RACE reads via MiXCR and lists one record per CDR3 protein. This table holds about 1.4 million distinct CDR3 sequences, approximately 63% found once. This specimen comes from a study of blood T cells in healthy people across ages. Study conclusions and caveats: Unsorted PBMCs blocked a conclusive comparison of naive and antigen-experienced cells. A strong correlation between TCR beta diversity and naive T cell percentage was seen.

This clonotype was obtained from a man in his late teens or twenties in good health. Sequencing was done on a sample of blood. The rearrangement uses TRBV29-1 and TRBJ2-2, with D possibly being TRBD2 (5 bases). This CDR3 is CSVDSKNTGELFF. The CDR3 region has the DNA TGCAGCGTGGACTCCAAGAACACCGGGGAGCTGTTTTTT.